These 13 T cell receptor beta chains share one sample of origin, sequenced in a study of blood T cell repertoires in COVID-19. Assay used: immunoSEQ multiplex PCR; TCRdb lists only in-frame clones, some missing. Among around 470,000 clones, approximately 89% were seen once, and the ten largest hold roughly 1%. The sample was peripheral blood. These TCRs come from a man aged 18-30 years with COVID-19, enrolled during active disease.

This chain uses TRBV5-4 with TRBJ2-7; 7 nucleotides align to TRBD2. This CDR3 is 13 amino acids long. CDR1 and CDR2 from the germline V gene are SGHNT and YYREEE (reference sequence). Trimming at V came to 0 bases and at J to 5 bases, leaving 2 bases not matched to a gene. DNA of the CDR3: TGTGCCAGCAGCTTGGAAGCGGGGAACGAGCAGTACTTC. Translated: CASSLEAGNEQYF.

The rearrangement links TRBV15 to TRBJ1-6; 9 positions agree with TRBD1. The CDR3 length is 14 residues. CDR1 and CDR2 from the germline V gene are LNHNV and YYDKDF (reference sequence). Trimming removed 6 bases from V and 10 bases from J; junction bases left unmatched: 7. CDR3 in DNA: TGTGCCACCAGTCAGGACAGGGGAAGCTCACCCCTCCACTTT. As protein: CATSQDRGSSPLHF. Variable domain in full (rest from reference TRBV15 and TRBJ1-6): DAMVIQNPRYQVTQFGKPVTLSCSQTLNHNVMYWYQQKSSQAPKLLFHYYDKDFNNEADTPDNFQSRRPNTSFCFLDIRSPGLGDTAMYLCATSQDRGSSPLHFGNGTRLTVT.

This clone appeared once. This chain uses TRBV27 with TRBJ2-5; tentatively, D is TRBD2 (7 bases). There are 16 residues in the CDR3. Germline lookup yields CDR1 MNHEY and CDR2 SMNVEV (reference sequence). V dropped 5 bases and J dropped 1 base, with 17 bases sitting between them. This CDR3 reads CASSKGAGAFQETQYF. The CDR3 nucleotides read TGTGCCAGCAGTAAAGGGGCGGGGGCCTTCCAAGAGACCCAGTACTTC.

This clone was counted only a few times. The chain couples TRBV19 to TRBJ1-4, with 10 bases matching TRBD1. The trim removed 3 bases at V and 0 bases at J, leaving 1 base unmatched. The CDR3 consists of 16 residues. Germline V lookup: CDR1 LNHDA, CDR2 SQIVND (reference sequence). Here the CDR3 reads CASSIGTGATNEKLFF. The DNA of the CDR3 is TGTGCCAGTAGTATCGGGACAGGGGCAACTAATGAAAAACTGTTTTTT. The variable domain in full, with the rest retrieved from reference TRBV19 and TRBJ1-4, is DGGITQSPKYLFRKEGQNVTLSCEQNLNHDAMYWYRQDPGQGLRLIYYSQIVNDFQKGDIAEGYSVSREKKESFPLTVTSAQKNPTAFYLCASSIGTGATNEKLFFGSGTQLSVL.

This chain uses TRBV5-5 with TRBJ1-2; 8 nucleotides align to TRBD1. The CDR3 is 17 residues long. Germline V lookup: CDR1 SGHKS, CDR2 YYEKEE (reference sequence). V gave up 4 bases and J gave up 6 bases; unmatched junction bases: 17. The CDR3 spells CASSGLWTGIQKDGYTF. The CDR3 coding sequence is TGTGCCAGCAGCGGTCTATGGACAGGGATCCAGAAGGATGGCTACACCTTC.

In its sample, this clone was seen once. The CDR3 spells CASSAKPDEQFF. The CDR3 region has the DNA TGTGCCAGCAGCGCCAAGCCCGATGAGCAGTTCTTC. This sequence joins TRBV5-4 and TRBJ2-1; D call uncertain. V gave up 4 bases and J gave up 8 bases, with 10 bases separating them. Germline V gives CDR1 SGHNT, CDR2 YYREEE (reference sequence). The CDR3 has 12 amino acids.

The chain is built from TRBV19 and TRBJ2-7, with 10 nucleotides matching TRBD1. After removal of 9 bases from V and 0 bases from J, the junction contained 14 bases not matched to a gene. The CDR3 contains 17 residues. Germline V lookup: CDR1 LNHDA, CDR2 SQIVND (reference sequence). The CDR3 reads CARAGTGVHFSSYEQYF. In DNA, the CDR3 is TGTGCCAGGGCCGGGACAGGGGTTCACTTCAGCTCCTACGAGCAGTACTTC.

V gene TRBV5-4 combines with J gene TRBJ1-6, with 9 bases fitting TRBD1. V lost 2 bases and J lost 14; bases outside the gene matches: 8. The CDR3 loop spans 14 amino acids. CDR1 SGHNT and CDR2 YYREEE come from the germline V gene (reference sequence). The DNA of the CDR3 is TGTGCCAGCAGCTTAGGGACAGGGTCGGGAACCCTCCACTTT. Its translation is CASSLGTGSGTLHF. Variable domain in full (rest from reference TRBV5-4 and TRBJ1-6): ETGVTQSPTHLIKTRGQQVTLRCSSQSGHNTVSWYQQALGQGPQFIFQYYREEENGRGNFPPRFSGLQFPNYSSELNVNALELDDSALYLCASSLGTGSGTLHFGNGTRLTVT.

J is TRBJ1-5 and V is TRBV7-9, with TRBD1 as a possible D gene (5 bases). The CDR3 covers 15 residues. Between the trimmed V and J ends, which lost 1 base and 6 bases, there was a span of 13 bases. In germline, CDR1 is SEHNR, CDR2 FQNEAQ (reference sequence). The CDR3: CASSLGMGGGQPQHF. The CDR3 region has the DNA TGTGCCAGCAGCTTAGGCATGGGGGGAGGTCAGCCCCAGCATTTT. Filled out from reference TRBV7-9 and TRBJ1-5, the complete variable domain reads DTGVSQNPRHKITKRGQNVTFRCDPISEHNRLYWYRQTLGQGPEFLTYFQNEAQLEKSRLLSDRFSAERPKGSFSTLEIQRTEQGDSAMYLCASSLGMGGGQPQHFGDGTRLSIL.

V gene TRBV3-1 (or the pseudogene TRBV3-2) combines with J gene TRBJ1-1; D not certain. This CDR3 spans 13 amino acids. CDR1 and CDR2 from the germline V gene are LGHDT and YNNKEL (reference sequence). V was trimmed by 1 base and J by 5 bases, leaving 8 bases between them. The CDR3 is CASSQGGLTEAFF. CDR3 coding DNA: TGTGCCAGCAGCCAAGGCGGCTTGACTGAAGCTTTCTTT.

This clone came up once. The chain is built from TRBV5-1 and TRBJ1-2, with 9 bases identical to TRBD1. This CDR3 has 16 residues. Germline CDR1 and CDR2: SGHRS and YFSETQ. V was clipped by 1 base and J by 6 bases; unmatched bases: 10. In DNA, the CDR3 is TGCGCCAGCAGCTTGAGGGGACAGGGCATTGCAGATGGCTACACCTTC. Amino acid sequence: CASSLRGQGIADGYTF.

The rearrangement links TRBV19 to TRBJ1-4; D uncertain. The germline V gene encodes CDR1 LNHDA and CDR2 SQIVND (reference sequence). The CDR3 spans 13 residues. The V and J ends lost 7 bases and 7 bases respectively, with 13 bases between them. CDR3 in DNA: TGTGCCAGTATGGCGGGGAGACGTGAAAAACTGTTTTTT. This encodes CASMAGRREKLFF.

The J gene is TRBJ1-6, the V gene TRBV3-1 (or the pseudogene TRBV3-2), with 10 nucleotides matching TRBD1. This CDR3 is built from 16 residues. Germline CDR1 and CDR2: LGHDT and YNNKEL (reference sequence). Trimming cost V 1 base and J 9 bases; bases outside gene matches: 6. In nucleotides, the CDR3 is TGTGCCAGCAGCCAAGCGACAGGGGGCGGGGCTTCACCCCTCCACTTT. Residues: CASSQATGGGASPLHF.